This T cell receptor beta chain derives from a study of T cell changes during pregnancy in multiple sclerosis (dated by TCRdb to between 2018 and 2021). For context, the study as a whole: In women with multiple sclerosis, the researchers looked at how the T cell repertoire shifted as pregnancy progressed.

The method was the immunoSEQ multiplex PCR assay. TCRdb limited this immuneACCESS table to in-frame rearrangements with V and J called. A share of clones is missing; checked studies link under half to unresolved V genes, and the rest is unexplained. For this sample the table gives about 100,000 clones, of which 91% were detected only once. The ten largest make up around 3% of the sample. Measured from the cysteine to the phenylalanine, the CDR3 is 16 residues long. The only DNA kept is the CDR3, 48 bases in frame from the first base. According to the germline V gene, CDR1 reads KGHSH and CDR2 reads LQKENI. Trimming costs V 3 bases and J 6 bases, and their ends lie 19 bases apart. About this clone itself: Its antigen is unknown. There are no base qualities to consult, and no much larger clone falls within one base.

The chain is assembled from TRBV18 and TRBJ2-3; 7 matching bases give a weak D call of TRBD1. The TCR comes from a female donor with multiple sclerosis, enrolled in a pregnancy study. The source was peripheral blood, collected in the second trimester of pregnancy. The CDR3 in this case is CASSPLSAGQLDTQYF. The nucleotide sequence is TGTGCCAGCTCACCTTTGTCTGCGGGACAGTTGGATACGCAGTATTTT. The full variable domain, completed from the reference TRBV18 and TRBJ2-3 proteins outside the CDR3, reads NAGVMQNPRHLVRRRGQEARLRCSPMKGHSHVYWYRQLPEEGLKFMVYLQKENIIDESGMPKERFSAEFPKEGPSILRIQQVVRGDSAAYFCASSPLSAGQLDTQYFGPGTRLTVL.